These 22 T cell receptor beta chains were sequenced from one sample in a study of long-term antiretroviral therapy in people with HIV (dated by TCRdb to between 2021 and 2024). The immunoSEQ hsTCRB v3.0 assay was used at survey level resolution to sequence the TRB variable region. Drawn from immuneACCESS, this table holds only the in-frame rearrangements with V and J called that TCRdb kept. Clones are partly lost; checked studies trace under half to an unresolved V gene and leave the rest unexplained. A total of 12,000 to 15,000 clones appear in this sample, approximately 85% of them only once. The ten largest clones capture around a tenth of the sample. This material consisted of unsorted PBMCs, taken 6.2 years after starting antiretroviral therapy. These receptors were obtained from a man aged 40-49 years with HIV.

The chain uses TRBV9 and TRBJ1-4; the D gene is possibly TRBD1 (6 bases). The germline CDR1 and CDR2 sequences are SGDLS and YYNGEE. The length of the CDR3 is 15 residues. Trimming took off 2 bases at V and 8 bases at J, with 16 bases between the two ends. CDR3 in DNA: TGTGCCAGCAGCGTCGGGACATCACGGGGGGAAAAACTGTTTTTT. Translated, it gives CASSVGTSRGEKLFF.

This chain links TRBV4-1 with TRBJ2-3; no firm D call. The germline V and J ends were trimmed by 1 base and 0 bases, with 17 bases remaining between them. The CDR3 spans 18 residues. The germline V gene encodes CDR1 MGHRA and CDR2 YSYEKL. CDR3 region: CASSQGHRESSSTDTQYF. DNA of the CDR3: TGCGCCAGCAGCCAAGGGCACCGCGAATCCTCTAGCACAGATACGCAGTATTTT.

V and J are TRBV7-2 and TRBJ1-1; no firm D call. The CDR3 extends over 14 amino acids. CDR1 SGHTA and CDR2 FQGNSA come from the germline V gene. V was cut by 3 bases and J by 0 bases, with 8 bases left in between. CDR3 DNA: TGTGCCAGCAGCTTCAGTCAGCTGAACACTGAAGCTTTCTTT. Protein product: CASSFSQLNTEAFF.

This chain uses TRBV18 with TRBJ2-2; 8 positions agree with TRBD2. The V gene's germline CDR1 is KGHSH and CDR2 LQKENI. The CDR3 extends over 16 amino acids. Germline trimming cut 2 bases from V and 0 bases from J; bases unmatched to any gene: 2. CDR3 residues: CASSPILAANTGELFF. The CDR3 region has the DNA TGTGCCAGCTCACCAATACTAGCGGCGAACACCGGGGAGCTGTTTTTT.

This clone was observed once. The J gene is TRBJ1-1, the V gene TRBV7-9; D gene ambiguous. Germline CDR1 and CDR2: SEHNR and FQNEAQ (reference sequence). V lost 2 bases and J 0 bases, leaving 10 bases between the germline ends. The CDR3 totals 15 residues. CDR3 protein: CASSLWVGMNTEAFF. DNA for the CDR3: TGTGCCAGCAGCTTATGGGTAGGGATGAACACTGAAGCTTTCTTT. The full variable domain, in which reference TRBV7-9 and TRBJ1-1 provide the parts outside the CDR3, is DTGVSQNPRHKITKRGQNVTFRCDPISEHNRLYWYRQTLGQGPEFLTYFQNEAQLEKSRLLSDRFSAERPKGSFSTLEIQRTEQGDSAMYLCASSLWVGMNTEAFFGQGTRLTVV.

The genes are TRBV7-8 and TRBJ2-1; no definite D call. The CDR3 is 13 residues long. Germline assignment: CDR1 SGHVS and CDR2 FQNEAQ. The V gene lost 5 bases and the J gene lost 8 bases, with 13 bases spanning the gap. As DNA, the CDR3 is TGTGCCAGCAGCCCCCCTCGAAGGGATGAGCAGTTCTTC. Its protein is CASSPPRRDEQFF.

This sequence joins TRBV7-6 and TRBJ2-1; 10 bases are shared with TRBD2. With 5 bases clipped from V and 7 bases from J, the junction kept 8 bases outside the gene matches. The CDR3 spans 15 residues. Per germline, CDR1 SGHVS and CDR2 FNYEAQ. The CDR3 is CASSLGLAVVNEQFF. The CDR3 DNA reads TGTGCCAGCAGCCTTGGACTAGCGGTAGTTAATGAGCAGTTCTTC.

The rearrangement joins TRBV11-1 to TRBJ2-5; 8 bases are shared with TRBD1. Per germline, CDR1 SGHAT and CDR2 FQDESV (reference sequence). V lost 5 bases to trimming and J lost 4 bases; unmatched junction nucleotides: 9. CDR3 length: 15 residues. CDR3 DNA: TGTGCCAGCAGCCGAAACAGGGGGGCCCCAGAGACCCAGTACTTC. This codes for CASSRNRGAPETQYF.

This chain connects TRBV13 to TRBJ1-1; D call uncertain. Looked up from germline, CDR1 is PRHDT and CDR2 is FYEKMQ (reference sequence). CDR3 length: 12 residues. Trimming shortened V by 5 bases and J by 11 bases, and 15 bases separated the two germline ends. The CDR3 protein is CASSPRALGAFF. The DNA of the CDR3 is TGTGCCAGCAGCCCCCGCGCCCTAGGGGCTTTCTTT.

This chain joins TRBV7-2 and TRBJ2-2, with D possibly being TRBD1 or TRBD2 (5 bases each). V was cut by 5 bases and J by 6 bases, with 22 bases left in between. Germline loops: CDR1 SGHTA, CDR2 FQGNSA. CDR3 length: 17 residues. The CDR3 DNA sequence: TGTGCCAGCAGCCCGAGTTCCGGGACGGCAGGCCCCGGGGAGCTGTTTTTT. Residues: CASSPSSGTAGPGELFF.

This clone was detected only once. The J gene is TRBJ1-1, the V gene TRBV19; no clear D gene. Germline-derived CDR1 and CDR2 are LNHDA and SQIVND (reference sequence). This CDR3 region has 13 residues. V lost 3 bases, J lost 6 bases, and 11 bases lay in between. The CDR3 region has the DNA TGTGCCAGTAGTATTGTCAGGTACGCTGAAGCTTTCTTT. The encoded protein is CASSIVRYAEAFF.

The chain couples TRBV11-3 to TRBJ2-1; perhaps D is TRBD1 or TRBD2 (5 bases each). V was clipped by 4 bases and J by 7 bases, with 14 bases between them. This CDR3 comprises 14 residues. Germline values: CDR1 SGHNT, CDR2 YENEEA. In DNA, the CDR3 is TGTGCCAGCAGCTCCACCGGGACCCTTAATGAGCAGTTCTTC. This sequence encodes CASSSTGTLNEQFF.

The sample holds one count of this clone. The rearrangement uses TRBV7-2 and TRBJ1-1, with 8 bases fitting TRBD1. CDR1 and CDR2 (germline): SGHTA, FQGNSA. The CDR3 runs 16 residues. Trimming at V came to 3 bases and at J to 4 bases, leaving 10 bases not matched to a gene. The CDR3: CASSLTGALRGTEAFF. CDR3 DNA: TGTGCCAGCAGCTTGACAGGGGCCCTTCGGGGCACTGAAGCTTTCTTT.

V gene TRBV19 combines with J gene TRBJ1-5; 9 bases match TRBD1. After removal of 4 bases from V and 3 bases from J, the junction contained 7 bases not matched to a gene. The CDR3 runs to 16 residues. Germline V lookup: CDR1 LNHDA, CDR2 SQIVND (reference sequence). The CDR3 loop reads CASSSGTGFDNQPQHF. CDR3 coding DNA: TGTGCCAGTAGTAGCGGGACAGGGTTCGACAATCAGCCCCAGCATTTT.

The V gene is TRBV2, the J gene TRBJ2-5; either TRBD1 or TRBD2 may supply D (6 bases each). The germline CDR1 and CDR2 sequences are SNHLY and FYNNEI. The V end was cut by 7 bases, the J end by 2 bases, with 11 bases between. This CDR3 is 13 amino acids long. CDR3 region: CASNGGRQETQYF. Here the CDR3 DNA reads TGTGCCAGCAATGGGGGGCGTCAAGAGACCCAGTACTTC.

The chain has TRBV2 and TRBJ2-7; D is ambiguous. This CDR3 region has 12 residues. Germline CDR1 reads SNHLY; CDR2 reads FYNNEI. With 7 bases removed from V and 6 bases from J, the gap between germline ends came to 13 bases. CDR3 DNA: TGTGCCAGCAAGGCCGGCTGGGGCGAGCAGTACTTC. It is translated as CASKAGWGEQYF. Together with reference TRBV2 and TRBJ2-7, the CDR3 gives the full variable domain: EPEVTQTPSHQVTQMGQEVILRCVPISNHLYFYWYRQILGQKVEFLVSFYNNEISEKSEIFDDQFSVERPDGSNFTLKIRSTKLEDSAMYFCASKAGWGEQYFGPGTRLTVT.

V usage is TRBV19 and J usage is TRBJ1-5, with 8 bases that match TRBD1. Per germline, CDR1 LNHDA and CDR2 SQIVND (reference sequence). The CDR3 has 15 residues. The junction had 6 bases not matched to a gene; V was cut back by 3 bases and J by 5 bases. In DNA, the CDR3 is TGTGCCAGTAGTATGGGAGGACAGGGTTATCAGCCCCAGCATTTT. As protein: CASSMGGQGYQPQHF.

The V gene is TRBV15, the J gene TRBJ2-5; maybe TRBD1 (5 bases). This CDR3 has 14 amino acids. Trimming removed 0 bases at V and 7 bases at J, with 12 bases between. CDR1 and CDR2 from the germline V gene are LNHNV and YYDKDF (reference sequence). The CDR3 DNA reads as TGTGCCACCAGCAGAGATAGGCAGGGTGGGACCCAGTACTTC. Amino acids: CATSRDRQGGTQYF.

The rearrangement joins TRBV14 to TRBJ2-5; TRBD2 might be the D (5 bases). Per the germline V gene, CDR1 is SGHDN and CDR2 is FVKESK. Trimming removed 0 bases from V and 5 bases from J, with 19 bases in between. The CDR3 loop spans 17 amino acids. In nucleotides, the CDR3 is TGTGCCAGCAGCCAAGATTTTGGCAGGCACCGGAGGGAGACCCAGTACTTC. Amino acid sequence: CASSQDFGRHRRETQYF.

V and J are TRBV29-1 and TRBJ2-1; the match to TRBD1 covers 7 bases. The CDR3 runs to 13 residues. Germline assignment: CDR1 SQVTM and CDR2 ANQGSEA. V lost 6 bases and J lost 4; bases outside the gene matches: 6. CDR3 sequence (DNA): TGCAGCGTCAACGGACAGGCATACAATGAGCAGTTCTTC. Its protein is CSVNGQAYNEQFF.

The V and J genes are TRBV7-7 and TRBJ2-1, with 8 bases identical to TRBD2. In germline, CDR1 is SSHAT, CDR2 FNYEAQ (reference sequence). The junction had 14 bases not matched to a gene; V was cut back by 5 bases and J by 8 bases. This CDR3 spans 16 amino acids. CDR3 coding DNA: TGTGCCAGCAGCCGTGGGGGGGCGGGAGGTCGGGATGAGCAGTTCTTC. Translating gives CASSRGGAGGRDEQFF.

J is TRBJ2-2 and V is TRBV29-1; D may be TRBD1 (6 bases). Trimming removed 7 bases at V and 4 bases at J, with 10 bases between. CDR1 SQVTM and CDR2 ANQGSEA come from the germline V gene. The CDR3 is 12 residues long. The chain's CDR3 is CSADSSTGELFF. CDR3 sequence (DNA): TGCAGCGCGGACAGTTCCACCGGGGAGCTGTTTTTT.